This TCR beta chain was identified during a study of blood T cells in healthy people across ages. Whole-study findings and limits: Not knowing donor CMV status may have confounded expanded clonotype changes. A strong correlation between TCR beta diversity and naive T cell percentage was seen.

Germline-derived CDR1 and CDR2 are SGHTA and FQGNSA. V was shortened by 1 base and J by 4 bases, with 12 bases between the two germline ends. The CDR3 is 15 amino acids. A sample-barcoded 5' primer and a J-beta primer mix were used in a second PCR of roughly 7 to 11 cycles. Using its own MiXCR run on the 5' RACE reads, TCRdb lists one record per CDR3 protein. This sample has 980,000 or so distinct CDR3 sequences, with about 48% found just once. This clonotype was counted only a few times. As yet, its antigen is unknown. This receptor was taken from a man aged 25 to 40 in good health. Sequences were obtained from blood. This rearrangement joins TRBV7-2 to TRBJ2-3; D not certain. The CDR3 region is CASSLVVTSADTQYF. CDR3 DNA sequence: TGTGCCAGCAGCTTAGTAGTTACTTCTGCAGATACGCAGTATTTT.